Listed here are 32 T cell receptor beta chains from one sample, sequenced in a study of blood T cell repertoires in COVID-19. Sequencing was performed with immunoSEQ multiplex PCR; in TCRdb, only in-frame clones are kept and a portion is missing. This sample carries 250,000 or so clones, 70% to 90% of them seen once, and the ten largest clones take 5% to 8%. The sequenced sample was PBMCs or T cells enriched from blood (not recorded which). These receptors all come from a woman between 45 and 65 years old who had been exposed to COVID-19.

This clone was picked up a small number of times. The CDR3 here is CASSPEIYTEAFF. The CDR3 DNA reads as TGTGCCAGCAGCCCGGAGATATACACTGAAGCTTTCTTT. The rearrangement links TRBV6-5 to TRBJ1-1; no clear D gene. This CDR3 spans 13 amino acids. CDR1 and CDR2 from the germline V gene are MNHEY and SVGAGI. Trimming removed 6 bases at V and 3 bases at J, with 11 bases between.

The chain employs TRBV18 and TRBJ2-7, with D perhaps matching TRBD2 (5 bases). Germline V CDR1 and CDR2: KGHSH, LQKENI. V shed 3 bases and J shed 1 base, with 10 bases lying between them. This CDR3 spans 14 amino acids. The CDR3 spells CASSPRGNSYEQYF. CDR3 bases: TGTGCCAGCTCACCTCGGGGAAATTCCTACGAGCAGTACTTC.

J is TRBJ2-2 and V is TRBV10-3; 10 bases align to TRBD2. The germline gives CDR1 ENHRY, CDR2 SYGVKD. Germline trimming cut 4 bases from V and 4 bases from J; bases unmatched to any gene: 12. The CDR3 is made up of 18 amino acids. This CDR3 reads CAISGSRAGGPSTGELFF. The CDR3 DNA follows: TGTGCCATCAGTGGGTCTCGAGCGGGGGGGCCGAGCACCGGGGAGCTGTTTTTT.

This clone has a handful of counts. The rearrangement joins TRBV7-2 to TRBJ1-2; TRBD1 is a possible D gene (5 bases). The CDR3 loop spans 12 amino acids. Germline V gene lookup returns CDR1 SGHTA and CDR2 FQGNSA. The V end lost 8 bases, the J end lost 5 bases, and 12 bases lay between the germline ends. The DNA of the CDR3 is TGTGCCAGCGTACAGGTGGCTTATGGCTACACCTTC. Its protein product is CASVQVAYGYTF. Using reference TRBV7-2 and TRBJ1-2 for the parts outside the CDR3, the full variable domain is GAGVSQSPSNKVTEKGKDVELRCDPISGHTALYWYRQSLGQGLEFLIYFQGNSAPDKSGLPSDRFSAERTGGSVSTLTIQRTQQEDSAVYLCASVQVAYGYTFGSGTRLTVV.

The chain links TRBV7-9 to TRBJ1-1; D is perhaps TRBD1 (5 bases). Trimming left V 4 bases short and J 3 bases short, with 18 bases between. Germline CDR1 is SEHNR and CDR2 is FQNEAQ (reference sequence). The CDR3 is made up of 16 amino acids. As DNA, the CDR3 is TGTGCCAGCAGCTCGCCAAGGGGAGGAGCGGACACTGAAGCTTTCTTT. This gives the protein CASSSPRGGADTEAFF. The whole variable domain, filled in from reference TRBV7-9 and TRBJ1-1, reads DTGVSQNPRHKITKRGQNVTFRCDPISEHNRLYWYRQTLGQGPEFLTYFQNEAQLEKSRLLSDRFSAERPKGSFSTLEIQRTEQGDSAMYLCASSSPRGGADTEAFFGQGTRLTVV.

The chain recombines TRBV29-1 with TRBJ1-1, with 8 bases matching TRBD1. Germline CDR1 SQVTM, CDR2 ANQGSEA. CDR3 length equals 13 residues. V lost 5 bases to trimming and J lost 1 base; unmatched junction nucleotides: 3. CDR3 nucleotides: TGCAGCGTTCGACAGGGGAAGAACACTGAAGCTTTCTTT. It encodes CSVRQGKNTEAFF.

The chain joins TRBV6-1 to TRBJ1-1; D is possibly TRBD1 (6 bases). V lost 4 bases and J 4 bases, leaving 19 bases between the germline ends. This CDR3 has 16 residues. The germline CDR1 and CDR2 sequences are MNHNS and SASEGT. The CDR3, as DNA: TGTGCCAGCAGTGGCCGAACAACAGGGTCGGGCACTGAAGCTTTCTTT. Protein product: CASSGRTTGSGTEAFF.

V gene TRBV5-4 combines with J gene TRBJ1-1; TRBD1 is a possible D gene (5 bases). There are 15 residues in the CDR3. Per germline, CDR1 SGHNT and CDR2 YYREEE (reference sequence). V was pared by 1 base and J by 5 bases, with 15 bases between. Written as DNA, the CDR3 is TGTGCCAGCAGCTTGTTCGCAGGGAGGGGTACTGAAGCTTTCTTT. It specifies CASSLFAGRGTEAFF.

V is TRBV6-4 and J is TRBJ1-1, with TRBD1 as a possible D gene (6 bases). V was clipped by 6 bases and J by 5 bases, with 22 bases between them. The CDR3 has 16 residues. In germline, CDR1 is MRHNA, CDR2 SNTAGT. CDR3 sequence reads: CASSRTGRGGRTEAFF. CDR3 in DNA: TGTGCCAGCAGCCGCACAGGGAGGGGGGGGAGGACTGAAGCTTTCTTT.

This clone was seen just once. The chain has TRBV7-9 and TRBJ2-7; D is unclear. Germline-derived CDR1 and CDR2 are SEHNR and FQNEAQ (reference sequence). This CDR3 region has 13 residues. V lost 8 bases and J 2 bases, leaving 13 bases between the germline ends. Here the CDR3 DNA reads TGTGCCAGCCGTCCGCCAGGCCCCTACGAGCAGTACTTC. Protein: CASRPPGPYEQYF. Full variable domain (remainder filled in from reference TRBV7-9 and TRBJ2-7): DTGVSQNPRHKITKRGQNVTFRCDPISEHNRLYWYRQTLGQGPEFLTYFQNEAQLEKSRLLSDRFSAERPKGSFSTLEIQRTEQGDSAMYLCASRPPGPYEQYFGPGTRLTVT.

The gene calls are TRBV29-1 and TRBJ1-5; the D gene is possibly TRBD1 (6 bases). Germline V gene data show CDR1 as SQVTM and CDR2 as ANQGSEA. CDR3 length: 13 amino acids. Trimming removed 6 bases at V and 4 bases at J, with 13 bases between. Written as DNA, the CDR3 is TGCAGCGTGGGGCAGGGGCCGAATCAGCCCCAGCATTTT. Protein sequence: CSVGQGPNQPQHF.

This chain joins TRBV10-3 and TRBJ2-1; 8 bases fit TRBD1. CDR1 is ENHRY and CDR2 is SYGVKD in the germline V gene. This CDR3 region has 16 residues. V was pared by 3 bases and J by 5 bases, with 9 bases of the junction left unmatched. The CDR3 coding sequence is TGTGCCATCAGTGACATAGGGACAGGAGGGGACAATGAGCAGTTCTTC. This sequence encodes CAISDIGTGGDNEQFF.

The chain carries TRBV4-3 and TRBJ2-1; D is uncertain. Germline CDR1 LGHNA, CDR2 YSLEER. Trimming took 2 bases from V and 1 from J, leaving 12 bases between them. This CDR3 is 16 amino acids long. The CDR3 region has the DNA TGCGCCAGCAGCCAACTCCATGAGGAGTCCTACAATGAGCAGTTCTTC. It encodes CASSQLHEESYNEQFF.

This clone was counted a few times. The chain couples TRBV29-1 to TRBJ2-5; the D gene is possibly TRBD2 (6 bases). This CDR3 region has 14 residues. Trimming took off 2 bases at V and 4 bases at J, with 14 bases between the two ends. CDR1 and CDR2 (germline): SQVTM, ANQGSEA. The CDR3 bases are TGCAGCGTTGAATACGGGATCGGGAGAGAGACCCAGTACTTC. It specifies CSVEYGIGRETQYF. The entire variable domain, with the rest obtained from reference TRBV29-1 and TRBJ2-5, is as follows: SAVISQKPSRDICQRGTSLTIQCQVDSQVTMMFWYRQQPGQSLTLIATANQGSEATYESGFVIDKFPISRPNLTFSTLTVSNMSPEDSSIYLCSVEYGIGRETQYFGPGTRLLVL.

Only one count was recorded for this clone. The chain recombines TRBV5-4 with TRBJ1-5; TRBD1 aligns across 8 bases. The length of the CDR3 is 13 residues. With V trimmed by 3 bases and J by 6 bases, 2 bases remained unmatched. The germline CDR1 and CDR2 sequences are SGHNT and YYREEE (reference sequence). Written as DNA, the CDR3 is TGTGCCAGCAGCTCAGGGGGCTCTCAGCCCCAGCATTTT. As protein: CASSSGGSQPQHF.

The J gene is TRBJ1-6, the V gene TRBV19, with a weak D call TRBD1 (5 bases). The germline V gene encodes CDR1 LNHDA and CDR2 SQIVND (reference sequence). The CDR3 sequence is 16 residues long. Trimming cost V 4 bases and J 12 bases, with 22 bases left between them. CDR3: CASSTPDSGVHGPLHF. CDR3 bases: TGTGCCAGTAGTACCCCTGACAGCGGGGTTCATGGACCCCTCCACTTT.

This chain uses TRBV10-3 with TRBJ2-3; 16 positions match TRBD2. Germline V gene sequence: CDR1 ENHRY, CDR2 SYGVKD. Trimming at V came to 2 bases and at J to 5 bases, leaving 4 bases not matched to a gene. The length of the CDR3 is 17 residues. CDR3 nucleotides: TGTGCCATCAGTGAGGGGACTAGCGGGGGGGCCAAAGATACGCAGTATTTT. It codes for CAISEGTSGGAKDTQYF.

The CDR3 here is CASSQGGGSYNEQFF. CDR3 coding DNA: TGTGCCAGCAGCCAAGGCGGGGGGTCCTACAATGAGCAGTTCTTC. The gene calls are TRBV14 and TRBJ2-1; 8 bases are shared with TRBD2. The ends lost 1 base at V and 1 base at J; junction bases unmatched: 0. CDR1 and CDR2 from the germline V gene are SGHDN and FVKESK. CDR3 size: 15 residues.

This chain links TRBV4-1 with TRBJ1-3; possible D gene TRBD1, 5 bases. Germline CDR1 and CDR2: MGHRA and YSYEKL. This CDR3 is 17 amino acids long. V lost 2 bases to trimming and J lost 0 bases, with 14 bases between them. CDR3 protein: CASSQQTTAGSGNTIYF. The CDR3 bases are TGCGCCAGCAGCCAACAAACGACAGCGGGCTCTGGAAACACCATATATTTT.

The chain couples TRBV28 to TRBJ1-2; D remains unclear. The V end was cut by 3 bases, the J end by 1 base, with 15 bases between. Per germline, CDR1 MDHEN and CDR2 SYDVKM. There are 16 residues in the CDR3. The chain's CDR3 is CASSFQSAANNYGYTF. CDR3 nucleotides: TGTGCCAGCAGTTTTCAGTCCGCGGCCAATAACTATGGCTACACCTTC.

This chain links TRBV15 with TRBJ2-7; D might be TRBD2 (6 bases). The germline V gene has CDR1 LNHNV and CDR2 YYDKDF (reference sequence). The CDR3 totals 16 residues. V gave up 0 bases and J gave up 4 bases, with 16 bases separating them. The CDR3 DNA sequence: TGTGCCACCAGCAGAGAACGGACCGGGGGTTTATACGAGCAGTACTTC. It is translated as CATSRERTGGLYEQYF. The full variable domain, with the rest looked up from reference TRBV15 and TRBJ2-7, is DAMVIQNPRYQVTQFGKPVTLSCSQTLNHNVMYWYQQKSSQAPKLLFHYYDKDFNNEADTPDNFQSRRPNTSFCFLDIRSPGLGDTAMYLCATSRERTGGLYEQYFGPGTRLTVT.

This rearrangement joins TRBV19 to TRBJ1-5, with TRBD1 matching over 9 bases. Germline V gene data show CDR1 as LNHDA and CDR2 as SQIVND (reference sequence). This CDR3 spans 16 amino acids. The junction had 11 bases not matched to a gene; V was cut back by 9 bases and J by 2 bases. The CDR3 region is CASTGTGMLGNQPQHF. CDR3 DNA sequence: TGTGCCAGCACCGGGACAGGGATGTTGGGCAATCAGCCCCAGCATTTT.

The sample holds a few counts of this clone. V usage is TRBV7-2 and J usage is TRBJ2-1, with 9 bases lining up with TRBD2. The V and J ends lost 4 bases and 4 bases, in that order; junction bases with no gene match: 8. CDR3 length: 16 residues. Germline V gene sequence: CDR1 SGHTA, CDR2 FQGNSA. CDR3 region: CASSSQIAGEYNEQFF. CDR3 sequence (DNA): TGTGCCAGCAGCTCACAAATAGCGGGGGAGTACAATGAGCAGTTCTTC.

The genes are TRBV19 and TRBJ2-2; TRBD1 is a possible D gene (6 bases). V dropped 10 bases and J dropped 3 bases, with 12 bases sitting between them. Germline CDR1 reads LNHDA; CDR2 reads SQIVND (reference sequence). There are 13 residues in the CDR3. The CDR3: CATLNRDTGELFF. The CDR3 bases are TGTGCCACCCTCAACAGGGACACCGGGGAGCTGTTTTTT.

This clone appeared once. The rearrangement links TRBV19 to TRBJ1-1, with D unresolved. Between the trimmed V and J ends, which lost 5 bases and 0 bases, there was a span of 13 bases. CDR3 length: 15 amino acids. Per germline, CDR1 LNHDA and CDR2 SQIVND (reference sequence). CDR3 in amino acids: CASSYRFLMNTEAFF. Here the CDR3 DNA reads TGTGCCAGTAGTTACCGGTTTCTCATGAACACTGAAGCTTTCTTT.

The CDR3 spells CASSWDRGYEQYF. CDR3 bases: TGTGCCAGTAGTTGGGACAGGGGCTACGAGCAGTACTTC. The rearrangement links TRBV19 to TRBJ2-7; TRBD1 agrees at 10 bases. V gave up 5 bases and J gave up 3 bases; unmatched junction bases: 1. The germline gives CDR1 LNHDA, CDR2 SQIVND (reference sequence). The CDR3 has 13 amino acids.

CDR3 in amino acids: CASSFGGVDTDTQYF. The DNA of the CDR3 is TGTGCCAGCAGTTTCGGAGGGGTAGACACAGATACGCAGTATTTT. The rearrangement joins TRBV27 to TRBJ2-3; D is possibly TRBD2 (6 bases). Trimming took 3 bases from V and 2 from J, leaving 12 bases between them. The V gene's germline CDR1 is MNHEY and CDR2 SMNVEV (reference sequence). The CDR3 has 15 amino acids.

This sequence joins TRBV18 and TRBJ1-5, with D unclear. The V end lost 3 bases, the J end lost 7 bases, and 13 bases lay between the germline ends. Germline V gene lookup returns CDR1 KGHSH and CDR2 LQKENI. The CDR3 has 14 amino acids. The CDR3: CASSPRGKEQPQHF. The CDR3 nucleotides are TGTGCCAGCTCACCGCGGGGTAAGGAACAGCCCCAGCATTTT.

This clone was seen only a few times. The chain uses TRBV4-1 and TRBJ1-1, with D possibly matching TRBD1 (5 bases). Looked up from germline, CDR1 is MGHRA and CDR2 is YSYEKL. This CDR3 region has 14 residues. V lost 4 bases to trimming and J lost 4 bases, with 13 bases between them. The CDR3 protein is CASSPGGGVTEAFF. In nucleotides, the CDR3 is TGCGCCAGCAGCCCCGGCGGGGGAGTCACTGAAGCTTTCTTT.

The chain links TRBV6-5 to TRBJ1-5; the match to TRBD1 covers 11 bases. Germline V CDR1 and CDR2: MNHEY, SVGAGI. V trimming: 6 bases; J trimming: 5 bases; junction bases outside the gene matches: 6. This CDR3 is built from 15 residues. For the CDR3, the DNA is TGTGCCAGCAGAGGACAGGGGGCGGGTTATCAGCCCCAGCATTTT. It codes for CASRGQGAGYQPQHF.

This sequence joins TRBV27 and TRBJ2-1, with TRBD2 as a possible D gene (6 bases). This CDR3 has 13 residues. The V gene lost 3 bases and the J gene lost 7 bases, with 10 bases spanning the gap. The germline V gene has CDR1 MNHEY and CDR2 SMNVEV (reference sequence). The DNA of the CDR3 is TGTGCCAGCAGTTTCGGAGGGAATAATGAGCAGTTCTTC. Translating it yields CASSFGGNNEQFF.

This chain uses TRBV7-9 with TRBJ2-5; unclear D gene. The CDR3 runs to 14 residues. The ends were cut back, 5 bases at V and 1 base at J, with 11 bases in the middle. CDR1 and CDR2 (germline): SEHNR, FQNEAQ (reference sequence). CDR3 nucleotides: TGTGCCAGCAGCCCCGGTGAGGCCCAAGAGACCCAGTACTTC. It yields the protein CASSPGEAQETQYF.